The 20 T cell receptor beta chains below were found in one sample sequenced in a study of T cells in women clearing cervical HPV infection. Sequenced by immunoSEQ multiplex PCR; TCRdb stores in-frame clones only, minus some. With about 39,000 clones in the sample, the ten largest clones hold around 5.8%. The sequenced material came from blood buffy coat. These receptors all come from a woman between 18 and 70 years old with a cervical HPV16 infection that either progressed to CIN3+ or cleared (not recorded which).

The covered CDR3 bases are TGTGCCAGCAGCTTACGGGGGTACACTGAA. Its protein is CASSLRGYTE. In full, the CDR3 is CASSLRGYTEAFF. This chain links TRBV7-9 with TRBJ1-1; TRBD1 might be the D (5 bases). The missing CDR3 end, 3 residues past where the read stops, is filled in from the germline J gene. V was pared by 2 bases and J by 3 bases, with 7 bases between. The CDR3 has 13 residues. The germline CDR1 and CDR2 sequences are SEHNR and FQNEAQ (reference sequence).

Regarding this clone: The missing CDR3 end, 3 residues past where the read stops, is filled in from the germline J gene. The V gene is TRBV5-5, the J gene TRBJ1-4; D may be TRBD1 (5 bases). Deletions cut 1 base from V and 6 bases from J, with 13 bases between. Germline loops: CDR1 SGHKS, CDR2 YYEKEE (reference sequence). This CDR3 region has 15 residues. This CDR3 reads CASSLWRQSYEKLFF. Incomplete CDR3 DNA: TGTGCCAGCAGCTTGTGGAGACAGTCTTATGAAAAA.

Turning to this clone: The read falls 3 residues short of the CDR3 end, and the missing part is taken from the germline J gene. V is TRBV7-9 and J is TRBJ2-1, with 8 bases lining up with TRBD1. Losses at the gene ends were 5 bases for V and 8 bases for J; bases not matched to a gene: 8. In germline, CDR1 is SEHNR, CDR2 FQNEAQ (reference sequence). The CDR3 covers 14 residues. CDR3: CASSLGQGKDEQFF. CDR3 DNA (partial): TGTGCCAGCAGCCTCGGACAGGGTAAAGATGAG.

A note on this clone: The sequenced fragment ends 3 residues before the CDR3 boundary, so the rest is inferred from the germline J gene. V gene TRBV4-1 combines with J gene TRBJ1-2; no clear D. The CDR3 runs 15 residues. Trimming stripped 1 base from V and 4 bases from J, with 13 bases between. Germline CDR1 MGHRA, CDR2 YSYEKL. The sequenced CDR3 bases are TGCGCCAGCAGCCAAGGATCAGCGGGGTTCTATGGC. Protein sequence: CASSQGSAGFYG. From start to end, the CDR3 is CASSQGSAGFYGYTF.

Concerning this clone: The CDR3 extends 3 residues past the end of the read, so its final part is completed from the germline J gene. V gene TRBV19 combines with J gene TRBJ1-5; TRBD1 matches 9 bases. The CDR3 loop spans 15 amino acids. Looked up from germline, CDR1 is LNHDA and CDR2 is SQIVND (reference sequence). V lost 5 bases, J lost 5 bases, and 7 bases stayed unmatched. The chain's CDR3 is CASSQTGGAHQPQHF. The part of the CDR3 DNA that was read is TGTGCCAGTAGTCAAACAGGGGGCGCACATCAGCCC.

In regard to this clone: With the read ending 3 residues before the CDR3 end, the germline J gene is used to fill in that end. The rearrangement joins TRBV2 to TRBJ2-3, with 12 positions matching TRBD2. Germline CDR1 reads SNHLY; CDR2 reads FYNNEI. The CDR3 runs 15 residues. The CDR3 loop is CASTLTSGGQETQYF. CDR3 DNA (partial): TGTGCCAGCACCTTGACTAGCGGGGGACAAGAGACG.

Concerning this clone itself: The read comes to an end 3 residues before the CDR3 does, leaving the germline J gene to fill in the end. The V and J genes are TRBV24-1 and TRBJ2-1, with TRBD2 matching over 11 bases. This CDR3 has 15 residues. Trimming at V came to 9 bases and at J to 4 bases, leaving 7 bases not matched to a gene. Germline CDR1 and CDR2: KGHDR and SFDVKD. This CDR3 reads CATGRASGGYNEQFF. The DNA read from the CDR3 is TGTGCCACCGGACGTGCTAGCGGGGGGTACAATGAG.

The CDR3 region is CASSTGTTNSYEQYF. The CDR3 DNA, read in part, is TGTGCCAGCAGTACCGGGACAACCAACTCCTACGAG. The chain recombines TRBV7-9 with TRBJ2-7, with a weak D call TRBD1 (6 bases). The sequenced fragment ends 3 residues before the CDR3 boundary, so the rest is inferred from the germline J gene. CDR3 size: 15 residues. The V end was cut by 6 bases, the J end by 0 bases, with 15 bases between. Germline V CDR1 and CDR2: SEHNR, FQNEAQ (reference sequence).

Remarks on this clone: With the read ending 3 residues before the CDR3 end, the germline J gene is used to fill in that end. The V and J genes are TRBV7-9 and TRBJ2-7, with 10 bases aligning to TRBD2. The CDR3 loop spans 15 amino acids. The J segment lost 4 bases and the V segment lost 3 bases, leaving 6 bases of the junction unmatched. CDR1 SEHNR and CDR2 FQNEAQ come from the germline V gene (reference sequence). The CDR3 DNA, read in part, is TGTGCCAGCAGCTTCTCACTAGCGGGACCTTACGAG. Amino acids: CASSFSLAGPYE. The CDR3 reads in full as CASSFSLAGPYEQYF.

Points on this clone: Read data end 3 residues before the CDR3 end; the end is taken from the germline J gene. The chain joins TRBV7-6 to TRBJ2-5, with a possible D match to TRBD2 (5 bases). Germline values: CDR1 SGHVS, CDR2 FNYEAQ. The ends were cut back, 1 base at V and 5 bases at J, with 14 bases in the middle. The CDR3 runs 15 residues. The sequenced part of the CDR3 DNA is TGTGCCAGCAGCTTAGAGTACGGGGTTGGGGAGACC. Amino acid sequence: CASSLEYGVGET. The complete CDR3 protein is CASSLEYGVGETQYF.

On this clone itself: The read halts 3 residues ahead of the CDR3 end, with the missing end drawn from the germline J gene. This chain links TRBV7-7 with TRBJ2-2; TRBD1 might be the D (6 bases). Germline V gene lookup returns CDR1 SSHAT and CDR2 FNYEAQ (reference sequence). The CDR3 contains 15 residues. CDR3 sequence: CASSPGQSGANVLFF. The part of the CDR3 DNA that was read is TGTGCCAGCAGTCCCGGACAGTCTGGGGCCAACGTG.

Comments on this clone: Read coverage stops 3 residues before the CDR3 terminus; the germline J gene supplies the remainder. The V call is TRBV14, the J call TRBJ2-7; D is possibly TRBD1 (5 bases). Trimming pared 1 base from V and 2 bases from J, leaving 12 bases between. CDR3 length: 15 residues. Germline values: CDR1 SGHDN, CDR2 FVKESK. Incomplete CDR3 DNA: TGTGCCAGCAGCCAAGCAACAGGTGGGACCTACGAG. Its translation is CASSQATGGTYE. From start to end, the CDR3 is CASSQATGGTYEQYF.

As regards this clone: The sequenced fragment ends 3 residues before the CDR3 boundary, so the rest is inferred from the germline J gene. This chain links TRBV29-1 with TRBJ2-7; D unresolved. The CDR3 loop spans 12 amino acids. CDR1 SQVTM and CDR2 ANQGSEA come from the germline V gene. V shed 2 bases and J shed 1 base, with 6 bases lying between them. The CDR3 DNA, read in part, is TGCAGCGTTGAACAGAATTCCTACGAG. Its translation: CSVEQNSYE. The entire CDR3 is CSVEQNSYEQYF.

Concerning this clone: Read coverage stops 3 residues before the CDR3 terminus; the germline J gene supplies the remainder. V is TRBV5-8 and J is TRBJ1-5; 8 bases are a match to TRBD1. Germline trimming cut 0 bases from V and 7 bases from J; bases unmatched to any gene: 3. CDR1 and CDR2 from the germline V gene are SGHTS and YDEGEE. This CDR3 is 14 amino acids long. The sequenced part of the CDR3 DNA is TGTGCCAGCAGCTTGGGACAGGGGACCCAGCCC. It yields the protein CASSLGQGTQP. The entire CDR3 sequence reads CASSLGQGTQPQHF. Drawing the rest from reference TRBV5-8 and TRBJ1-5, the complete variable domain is EAGVTQSPTHLIKTRGQQATLRCSPISGHTSVYWYQQALGLGLQFLLWYDEGEERNRGNFPPRFSGRQFPNYSSELNVNALELEDSALYLCASSLGQGTQPQHFGDGTRLSIL.

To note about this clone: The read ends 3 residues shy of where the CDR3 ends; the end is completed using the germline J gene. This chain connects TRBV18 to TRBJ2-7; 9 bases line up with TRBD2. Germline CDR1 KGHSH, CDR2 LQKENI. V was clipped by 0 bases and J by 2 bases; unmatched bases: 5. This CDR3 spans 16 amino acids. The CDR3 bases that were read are TGTGCCAGCTCACCACCCCCAGCGGGAGGTCCCTACGAG. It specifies CASSPPPAGGPYE. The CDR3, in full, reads CASSPPPAGGPYEQYF.

CDR3 DNA, as far as it was read: TGTGCCAGCAGCTTTCGGCGGGAGGGCCTCCACGAG. It specifies CASSFRREGLHE. The full CDR3 protein is CASSFRREGLHEQYF. J is TRBJ2-7 and V is TRBV11-2; 9 positions agree with TRBD2. The CDR3 end lies 3 residues beyond the end of the read and is filled in from the germline J gene. The CDR3 length is 15 residues. With 3 bases clipped from V and 5 bases from J, the junction kept 8 bases outside the gene matches. Germline CDR1 and CDR2: SGHAT and FQNNGV.

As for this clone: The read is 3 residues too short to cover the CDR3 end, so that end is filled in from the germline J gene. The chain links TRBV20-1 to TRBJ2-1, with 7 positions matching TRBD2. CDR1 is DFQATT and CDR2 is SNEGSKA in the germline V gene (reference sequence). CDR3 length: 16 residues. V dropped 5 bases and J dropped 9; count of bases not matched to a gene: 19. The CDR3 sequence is CSASTGGGDPTREQFF. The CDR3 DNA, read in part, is TGCAGTGCTTCTACCGGGGGAGGGGATCCTACACGTGAG.

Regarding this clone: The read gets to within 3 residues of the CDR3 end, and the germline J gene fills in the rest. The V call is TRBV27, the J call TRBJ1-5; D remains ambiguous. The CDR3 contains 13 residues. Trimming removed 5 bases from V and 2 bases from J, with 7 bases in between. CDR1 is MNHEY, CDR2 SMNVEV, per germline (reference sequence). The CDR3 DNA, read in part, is TGTGCCAGCAGTGGCTTGGGCAATCAGCCC. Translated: CASSGLGNQP. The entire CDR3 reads CASSGLGNQPQHF.

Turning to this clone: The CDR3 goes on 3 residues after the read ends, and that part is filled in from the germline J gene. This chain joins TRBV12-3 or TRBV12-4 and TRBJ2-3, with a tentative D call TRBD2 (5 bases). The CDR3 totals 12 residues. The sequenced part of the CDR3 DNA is TGTGCCAGCGGCCGGGGTATGGGCGCG. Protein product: CASGRGMGA. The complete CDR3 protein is CASGRGMGAQYF.

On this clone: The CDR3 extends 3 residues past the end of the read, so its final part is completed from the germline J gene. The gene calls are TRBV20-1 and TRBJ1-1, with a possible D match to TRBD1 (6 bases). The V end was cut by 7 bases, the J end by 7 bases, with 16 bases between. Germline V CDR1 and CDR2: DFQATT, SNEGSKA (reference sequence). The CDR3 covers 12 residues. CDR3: CSGSPLDSEAFF. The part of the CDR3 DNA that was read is TGCAGTGGGAGTCCGCTGGACAGTGAA.